This T cell receptor (beta chain) is from a study of blood T cell repertoires in COVID-19. Assay: immunoSEQ multiplex PCR; the TCRdb copy retains only in-frame clones and omits some. In the table there are some 200,000 clones, approximately 80% of which are singletons. Germline values: CDR1 LNHDA, CDR2 SQIVND (reference sequence). The V end was cut by 10 bases, the J end by 5 bases, with 17 bases between. The CDR3 runs to 13 residues. The chain recombines TRBV19 with TRBJ1-2, with a tentative D call TRBD1 (6 bases). The sequence was collected from a middle-aged man who had recovered from COVID-19. Sequenced input: PBMCs or T cells enriched from blood (not recorded which). CDR3 sequence: CATARGRGYGYTF. The CDR3 DNA is TGTGCCACAGCGAGGGGCAGGGGTTATGGCTACACCTTC.